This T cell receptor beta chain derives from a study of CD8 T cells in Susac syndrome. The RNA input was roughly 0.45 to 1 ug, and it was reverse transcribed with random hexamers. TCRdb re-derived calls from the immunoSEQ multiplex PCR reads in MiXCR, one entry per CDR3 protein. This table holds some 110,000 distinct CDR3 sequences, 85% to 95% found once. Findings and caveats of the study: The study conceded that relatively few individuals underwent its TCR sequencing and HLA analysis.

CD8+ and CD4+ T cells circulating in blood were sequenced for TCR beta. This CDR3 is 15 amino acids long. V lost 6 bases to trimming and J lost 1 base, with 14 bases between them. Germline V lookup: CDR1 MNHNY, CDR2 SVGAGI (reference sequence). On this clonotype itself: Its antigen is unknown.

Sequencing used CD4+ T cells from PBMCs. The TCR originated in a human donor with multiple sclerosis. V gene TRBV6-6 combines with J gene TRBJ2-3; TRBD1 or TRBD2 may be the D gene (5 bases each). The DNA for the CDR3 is TGTGCCAGCAGCTCCCCGGGACCCGGCACAGATACGCAGTATTTT. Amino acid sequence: CASSSPGPGTDTQYF.